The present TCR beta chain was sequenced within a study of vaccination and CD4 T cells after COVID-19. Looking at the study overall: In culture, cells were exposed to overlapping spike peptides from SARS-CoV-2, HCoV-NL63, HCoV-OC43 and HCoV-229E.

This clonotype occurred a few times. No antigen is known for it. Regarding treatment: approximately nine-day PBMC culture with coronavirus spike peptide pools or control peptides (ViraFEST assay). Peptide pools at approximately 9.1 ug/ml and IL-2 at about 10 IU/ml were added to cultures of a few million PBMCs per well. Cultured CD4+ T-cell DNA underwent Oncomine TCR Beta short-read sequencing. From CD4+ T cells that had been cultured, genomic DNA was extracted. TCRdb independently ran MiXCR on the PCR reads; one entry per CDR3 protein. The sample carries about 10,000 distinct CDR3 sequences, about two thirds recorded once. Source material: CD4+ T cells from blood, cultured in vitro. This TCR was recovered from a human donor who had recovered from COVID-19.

CDR3 coding DNA: TGTGCCAGCAGAGAACGGAGCACCACTGAAGCTTTCTTT. It codes for CASRERSTTEAFF. The chain has TRBV28 and TRBJ1-1, with D unresolved. Deletions cut 6 bases from V and 4 bases from J, with 12 bases between. Germline CDR1 MDHEN, CDR2 SYDVKM. This CDR3 region has 13 residues.